Presented here are 10 T cell receptor beta chains from one specimen sequenced in a study of sequential checkpoint blockade in melanoma. Profiled with immunoSEQ multiplex PCR; TCRdb holds only in-frame clones, not every one. The sample lists 15,000 to 20,000 clones, 80% occurring once. Treatment: randomized to nivolumab then ipilimumab (arm A) or the reverse (arm B). Source: CD8+ T cells sorted from blood (inferred from file names), taken from a patient given nivolumab and ipilimumab in sequence. The receptors stem from a human donor with melanoma.

The chain recombines TRBV27 with TRBJ1-5; the D gene is possibly TRBD1 (6 bases). Germline CDR1 reads MNHEY; CDR2 reads SMNVEV (reference sequence). The CDR3 contains 14 residues. V shed 3 bases and J shed 3 bases, with 9 bases lying between them. The CDR3 nucleotides are TGTGCCAGCAGTTTGGGGACAACCAATCAGCCCCAGCATTTT. This sequence encodes CASSLGTTNQPQHF.

This clone occurred a few times. The CDR3 DNA follows: TGCGCCAGCAGTGAGTCGGGACAGGGGGCGAATCAGCCCCAGCATTTT. Its protein is CASSESGQGANQPQHF. The chain is built from TRBV10-2 and TRBJ1-5; 12 bases are shared with TRBD1. This CDR3 region has 16 residues. Trimming removed 0 bases from V and 4 bases from J; junction bases left unmatched: 1. Germline CDR1 WSHSY, CDR2 SAAADI.

The J gene is TRBJ1-2, the V gene TRBV5-1, with 11 bases aligning to TRBD1. Per germline, CDR1 SGHRS and CDR2 YFSETQ. CDR3 size: 17 residues. The junction had 10 bases not matched to a gene; V was cut back by 4 bases and J by 2 bases. The CDR3 reads CASSHPGQGVSNYGYTF. CDR3 in DNA: TGCGCCAGCAGCCACCCGGGACAGGGGGTCTCCAACTATGGCTACACCTTC.

The chain links TRBV30 to TRBJ1-2; the D is unclear. The V end lost 6 bases, the J end lost 2 bases, and 13 bases lay between the germline ends. Germline lookup yields CDR1 GTSNPN and CDR2 SVGIG (reference sequence). The CDR3 has 13 amino acids. CDR3 loop: CACFRGRNYGYTF. The CDR3, as DNA: TGTGCCTGTTTCAGAGGGCGAAACTATGGCTACACCTTC.

The chain has TRBV2 and TRBJ2-7; D may be TRBD2 (6 bases). The CDR3 loop spans 13 amino acids. CDR1 and CDR2 (germline): SNHLY, FYNNEI. The V and J ends lost 4 bases and 4 bases respectively, with 11 bases between them. CDR3 sequence reads: CASSVRESYEQYF. The CDR3, as DNA: TGTGCCAGCAGTGTTCGGGAGAGTTACGAGCAGTACTTC.

This clone is medium-sized in the sample. The chain is built from TRBV4-1 and TRBJ1-4; possibly TRBD1 for D (6 bases). The CDR3 has 16 residues. V was cut by 2 bases and J by 9 bases, with 19 bases left in between. Germline V CDR1 and CDR2: MGHRA, YSYEKL. The DNA for the CDR3 is TGCGCCAGCAGCCAACGGGCCCGGGACACGCTTCAAAAACTGTTTTTT. Translating it yields CASSQRARDTLQKLFF.

This chain uses TRBV6-1 with TRBJ2-7; 9 nucleotides align to TRBD1. CDR3 size: 15 residues. Looked up from germline, CDR1 is MNHNS and CDR2 is SASEGT. The V segment lost 5 bases and the J segment 4 bases; nucleotides outside the gene matches: 9. CDR3 DNA sequence: TGTGCCAGCAGTCCTCCACAGGGGGCGCTTTACGAGCAGTACTTC. It yields the protein CASSPPQGALYEQYF.

The CDR3 protein is CASSLRASRPGYTF. The DNA for the CDR3 is TGCGCCAGCAGCCTCAGGGCCTCCCGGCCCGGCTACACCTTC. The chain links TRBV4-3 to TRBJ1-2; TRBD1 might be the D (5 bases). The length of the CDR3 is 14 residues. The V end was cut by 4 bases, the J end by 8 bases, with 17 bases between. Germline V gene data show CDR1 as LGHNA and CDR2 as YSLEER.

The chain is built from TRBV5-1 and TRBJ1-1; 9 positions match TRBD1. Per the germline V gene, CDR1 is SGHRS and CDR2 is YFSETQ. This CDR3 has 13 residues. V was clipped by 7 bases and J by 6 bases; unmatched bases: 7. The CDR3 loop reads CASGTTGGPEAFF. In nucleotides, the CDR3 is TGCGCCAGCGGAACTACAGGGGGCCCTGAAGCTTTCTTT.

The chain joins TRBV7-9 to TRBJ1-1; unclear D gene. The CDR3 spans 14 residues. Germline CDR1 is SEHNR and CDR2 is FQNEAQ (reference sequence). V was clipped by 4 bases and J by 4 bases, with 13 bases between them. Here the CDR3 DNA reads TGTGCCAGCAGCTCTACTAGCGTTGGCACTGAAGCTTTCTTT. This encodes CASSSTSVGTEAFF. The full variable domain, in which reference TRBV7-9 and TRBJ1-1 provide the parts outside the CDR3, is DTGVSQNPRHKITKRGQNVTFRCDPISEHNRLYWYRQTLGQGPEFLTYFQNEAQLEKSRLLSDRFSAERPKGSFSTLEIQRTEQGDSAMYLCASSSTSVGTEAFFGQGTRLTVV.